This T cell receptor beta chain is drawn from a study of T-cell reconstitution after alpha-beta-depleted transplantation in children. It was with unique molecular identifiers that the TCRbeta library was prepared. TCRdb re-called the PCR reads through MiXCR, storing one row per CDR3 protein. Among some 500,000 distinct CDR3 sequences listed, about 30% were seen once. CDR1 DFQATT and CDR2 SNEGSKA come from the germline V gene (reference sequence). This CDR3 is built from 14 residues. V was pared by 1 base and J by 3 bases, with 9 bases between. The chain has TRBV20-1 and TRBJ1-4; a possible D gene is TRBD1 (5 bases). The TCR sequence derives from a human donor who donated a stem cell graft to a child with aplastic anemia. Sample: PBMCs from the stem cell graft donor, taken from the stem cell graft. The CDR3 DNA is TGCAGTGCTAGAGGGGGGGTGCCTAATGAAAAACTGTTTTTT. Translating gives CSARGGVPNEKLFF.